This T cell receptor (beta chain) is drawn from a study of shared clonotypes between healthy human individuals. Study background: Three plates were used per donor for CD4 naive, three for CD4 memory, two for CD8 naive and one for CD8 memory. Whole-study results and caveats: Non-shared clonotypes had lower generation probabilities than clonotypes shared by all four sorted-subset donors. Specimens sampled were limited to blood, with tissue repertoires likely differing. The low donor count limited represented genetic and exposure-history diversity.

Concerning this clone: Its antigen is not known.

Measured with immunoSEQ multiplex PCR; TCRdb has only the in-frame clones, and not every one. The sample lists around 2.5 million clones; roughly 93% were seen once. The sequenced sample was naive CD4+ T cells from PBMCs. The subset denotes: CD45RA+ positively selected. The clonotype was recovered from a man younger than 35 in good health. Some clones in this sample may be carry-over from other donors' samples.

The CDR3 here is CASSEDQGGSNQPQHF. CDR3 DNA: TGTGCCAGCAGTGAAGATCAAGGCGGGAGCAATCAGCCCCAGCATTTT. The rearrangement uses TRBV2 and TRBJ1-5; D call uncertain. CDR3 length: 16 amino acids. The germline CDR1 and CDR2 sequences are SNHLY and FYNNEI. V dropped 1 base and J dropped 1 base, with 11 bases sitting between them.